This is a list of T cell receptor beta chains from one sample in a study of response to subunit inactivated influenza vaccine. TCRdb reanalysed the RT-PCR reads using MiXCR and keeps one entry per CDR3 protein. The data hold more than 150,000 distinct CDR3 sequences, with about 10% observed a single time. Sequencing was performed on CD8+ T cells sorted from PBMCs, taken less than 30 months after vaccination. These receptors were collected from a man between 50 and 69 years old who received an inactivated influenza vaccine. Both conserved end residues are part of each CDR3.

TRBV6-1 CASSELADTDTQYF
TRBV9 CASSGGTSRDNEQFF
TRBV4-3 CASSQGYEDRRAFF
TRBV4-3 CASSQELRGSSPNEQFF
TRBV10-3 CAAKSGGADTGELFF
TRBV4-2 CASSQETGGLEETQYF
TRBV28 CASSYERDLYNEQFF
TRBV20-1 CSVPEGLNTEAFF
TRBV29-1 CSVGEGGPTDTQYF
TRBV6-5 CASSYQVPNYGYTF
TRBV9 CASSVGFSASGSSYNEQFF
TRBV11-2 CASSFGGLAYNEQFF
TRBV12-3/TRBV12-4 CASSATGTLIEQYF
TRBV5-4 CASSLAWGYVIGAQETQYF
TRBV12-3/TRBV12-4 CASSLSSAGGNTGELFF
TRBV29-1 CSVATWTEAFF
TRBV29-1 CSVEDGTGGSGEQYF
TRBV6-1 CASLANRDRGEKLFF
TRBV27 CASSLSGGGSNQPQHF
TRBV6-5 CASSYTTGTHIYNEQFF
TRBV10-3 CATREDGTGELFF
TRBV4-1 CASSLLAANEQFF
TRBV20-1 CSARENGGTYQETQYF
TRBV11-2 CASRTGHTQYF
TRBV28 CASSQLAGGFDEQFF
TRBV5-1 CASSSTGEGFTEAFF
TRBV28 CASSLYGFTDTQYF